Each of the 26 T cell receptor beta chains below was sequenced from the same sample in a study of blood T cells in healthy people across ages. A second 7 to 11 cycle PCR used barcoded and J-beta primers. TCRdb fed the 5' RACE reads into MiXCR, producing one record per CDR3 protein. This sample carries roughly 2 million distinct CDR3 sequences, 40% to 55% of them seen once, and the ten largest clones take more than 2%. Sequencing was done on a sample of blood. The receptors were sampled from a middle-aged woman in good health.

The chain is built from TRBV12-5 and TRBJ2-4; 10 nucleotides line up with TRBD1. The germline V gene encodes CDR1 LGHNT and CDR2 FRNRAP. The CDR3 covers 18 residues. Trimming at V came to 4 bases and at J to 13 bases, leaving 22 bases not matched to a gene. The CDR3 protein is CASGSGTGALSTYNEQYF. The CDR3 nucleotides read TGTGCTAGTGGTTCCGGGACAGGGGCCCTATCTACCTACAATGAGCAGTACTTC.

This clonotype was detected many times. This chain uses TRBV7-2 with TRBJ2-7; TRBD2 agrees at 7 bases. The CDR3 spans 14 residues. Germline assignment: CDR1 SGHTA and CDR2 FQGNSA. V lost 1 base, J lost 3 bases, and 3 bases stayed unmatched. Here the CDR3 reads CASSLDPGGYEQYF. The CDR3 DNA reads as TGTGCCAGCAGCTTAGACCCGGGGGGCTACGAGCAGTACTTC.

This chain links TRBV3-1 with TRBJ2-5, with D unclear. Looked up from germline, CDR1 is LGHDT and CDR2 is YNNKEL (reference sequence). The V end was cut by 1 base, the J end by 6 bases, with 12 bases between. CDR3 length: 14 amino acids. The CDR3, as DNA: TGTGCCAGCAGCCAAGTCTACTTGGCGAAGACCCAGTACTTC. This translates into CASSQVYLAKTQYF.

This clonotype occurred a few times. This chain links TRBV10-3 with TRBJ2-3; 11 nucleotides line up with TRBD2. V lost 3 bases to trimming and J lost 2 bases; unmatched junction nucleotides: 1. Germline V gene sequence: CDR1 ENHRY, CDR2 SYGVKD. The CDR3 is 15 amino acids. For the CDR3, the DNA is TGTGCCATCAGTGATAGCGGGGGGGTCACAGATACGCAGTATTTT. Protein product: CAISDSGGVTDTQYF.

The chain carries TRBV4-1 and TRBJ1-2; 8 bases agree with TRBD1. Per germline, CDR1 MGHRA and CDR2 YSYEKL. The CDR3 runs 17 residues. V was pared by 1 base and J by 5 bases, with 12 bases of the junction left unmatched. The CDR3 protein is CASSQGGNIGQGYGYTF. DNA of the CDR3: TGCGCCAGCAGCCAAGGCGGCAACATAGGACAGGGATATGGCTACACCTTC.

This clonotype was seen a few times. The chain carries TRBV29-1 and TRBJ1-2, with no clear D. The V gene's germline CDR1 is SQVTM and CDR2 ANQGSEA. CDR3 size: 13 residues. V was shortened by 2 bases and J by 5 bases, with 12 bases between the two germline ends. The CDR3 spells CSVEPFGLYGYTF. CDR3 DNA sequence: TGCAGCGTTGAACCATTCGGACTGTATGGCTACACCTTC.

The sample holds a few counts of this clonotype. The chain employs TRBV9 and TRBJ2-3; D gene ambiguous. Germline V CDR1 and CDR2: SGDLS, YYNGEE. This CDR3 contains 13 residues. Trimming shortened V by 4 bases and J by 7 bases, and 13 bases separated the two germline ends. The CDR3: CASSLIDLNTQYF. DNA of the CDR3: TGTGCCAGCAGCCTCATAGACCTCAATACGCAGTATTTT.

This clonotype appeared a few times. This sequence joins TRBV6-2 or TRBV6-3 and TRBJ1-2; 7 bases line up with TRBD1. Germline assignment: CDR1 MNHEY and CDR2 SVGEGT. The CDR3 loop spans 14 amino acids. J was trimmed by 5 bases and V by 6 bases; bases with no gene match: 9. CDR3 protein: CASSSRQGKYGYTF. CDR3 coding DNA: TGTGCCAGCAGCTCTCGACAGGGAAAATATGGCTACACCTTC.

The chain carries TRBV9 and TRBJ2-5; 7 bases align to TRBD2. V lost 0 bases and J lost 0; bases outside the gene matches: 5. This CDR3 is 16 amino acids long. Germline CDR1 and CDR2: SGDLS and YYNGEE. The CDR3 sequence: CASSVEGGGYQETQYF. The CDR3 nucleotides are TGTGCCAGCAGCGTAGAAGGCGGGGGATACCAAGAGACCCAGTACTTC.

The CDR3 spells CASSHQHTDPTDTQYF. CDR3 nucleotide sequence: TGTGCCAGCAGCCATCAACACACGGATCCCACAGATACGCAGTATTTT. This chain joins TRBV3-1 and TRBJ2-3; no clear D gene. V gave up 3 bases and J gave up 2 bases, with 15 bases separating them. Germline-derived CDR1 and CDR2 are LGHDT and YNNKEL (reference sequence). CDR3 size: 16 residues.

This chain links TRBV19 with TRBJ2-3, with TRBD2 identical over 13 bases. The ends lost 7 bases at V and 13 bases at J; junction bases unmatched: 8. Germline CDR1 LNHDA, CDR2 SQIVND (reference sequence). This CDR3 contains 13 residues. The CDR3 DNA reads TGTGCCAGTACCGCCGGGACTAGCGGGGATAAGTATTTT. It codes for CASTAGTSGDKYF.

J is TRBJ2-3 and V is TRBV20-1; 8 nucleotides match TRBD2. The germline gives CDR1 DFQATT, CDR2 SNEGSKA (reference sequence). This CDR3 has 14 amino acids. Trimming took 4 bases from V and 6 from J; bases not matched to a gene: 9. CDR3 amino acids: CSAKAAGGRDTQYF. DNA for the CDR3: TGCAGTGCTAAAGCCGCGGGGGGAAGGGATACGCAGTATTTT.

The genes are TRBV5-1 and TRBJ2-3; TRBD2 matches at 8 bases. The length of the CDR3 is 15 residues. In germline, CDR1 is SGHRS, CDR2 YFSETQ. J was trimmed by 4 bases and V by 0 bases; bases with no gene match: 4. CDR3 residues: CASSLGGLGPDTQYF. The CDR3 DNA sequence: TGCGCCAGCAGCTTGGGGGGACTAGGACCAGATACGCAGTATTTT.

This clonotype occurred once. The chain combines TRBV28 with TRBJ2-5, with D possibly matching TRBD1 (6 bases). TRBJ2-7 matches the DNA end more closely, so the J call is doubtful. The CDR3 consists of 13 residues. CDR1 is MDHEN and CDR2 is SYDVKM in the germline V gene. The CDR3 DNA sequence: TGTGCCAGCGGCCTTCAGGGGTCCGCCGAGCAGTACTTC. Its translation is CASGLQGSAEQYF.

This chain uses TRBV7-9 with TRBJ1-4; D call uncertain. Trimming pared 6 bases from V and 6 bases from J, leaving 11 bases between. Per the germline V gene, CDR1 is SEHNR and CDR2 is FQNEAQ (reference sequence). This CDR3 comprises 13 residues. CDR3: CASRAGWDEKLFF. CDR3 sequence (DNA): TGTGCCAGCAGAGCGGGCTGGGATGAAAAACTGTTTTTT.

The rearrangement uses TRBV6-5 and TRBJ2-5; D possibly corresponds to TRBD2 (5 bases). This CDR3 is built from 14 residues. From germline, CDR1 is MNHEY and CDR2 SVGAGI. V lost 5 bases, J lost 1 base, and 11 bases lay in between. DNA for the CDR3: TGTGCCAGCAGTCTGGACTTCTCCCAAGAGACCCAGTACTTC. Amino acid sequence: CASSLDFSQETQYF.

This clonotype was detected many times. This chain joins TRBV11-2 and TRBJ2-5; no firm D call. The CDR3 spans 13 residues. Trimming left V 5 bases short and J 3 bases short, with 10 bases between. Germline CDR1 is SGHAT and CDR2 is FQNNGV. CDR3 residues: CASSQETKETQYF. The CDR3 coding sequence is TGTGCCAGCAGCCAGGAAACTAAAGAGACCCAGTACTTC.

The V call is TRBV20-1, the J call TRBJ1-5; no clear D gene. The CDR3 spans 13 residues. CDR1 is DFQATT and CDR2 is SNEGSKA in the germline V gene (reference sequence). V lost 2 bases to trimming and J lost 5 bases, with 10 bases between them. The CDR3 nucleotides are TGCAGTGCTAGACAACGGCTCCATCAGCCCCAGCATTTT. Encoded protein: CSARQRLHQPQHF.

This clonotype was seen a few times. The chain couples TRBV6-5 to TRBJ2-3; perhaps TRBD2 as D (6 bases). The CDR3 totals 14 residues. Germline assignment: CDR1 MNHEY and CDR2 SVGAGI. V gave up 6 bases and J gave up 0 bases, with 10 bases separating them. The CDR3 loop reads CASRSGTSTDTQYF. The CDR3 DNA is TGTGCCAGCAGGTCCGGGACTAGCACAGATACGCAGTATTTT.

There are a few counts of this clonotype. The chain uses TRBV9 and TRBJ2-7; D possibly corresponds to TRBD2 (6 bases). V was cut by 7 bases and J by 0 bases, with 17 bases left in between. The CDR3 is 15 residues long. Germline assignment: CDR1 SGDLS and CDR2 YYNGEE. CDR3 coding DNA: TGTGCCAGCGCGAACGGCGGGACGAGCTCCTACGAGCAGTACTTC. It encodes CASANGGTSSYEQYF.

The chain employs TRBV5-1 and TRBJ1-1, with no clear D. This CDR3 has 15 residues. Trimming stripped 0 bases from V and 0 bases from J, with 9 bases between. Looked up from germline, CDR1 is SGHRS and CDR2 is YFSETQ. The CDR3 sequence: CASSLAAGLNTEAFF. The CDR3, as DNA: TGCGCCAGCAGCTTGGCCGCGGGTCTGAACACTGAAGCTTTCTTT.

J is TRBJ2-5 and V is TRBV20-1; TRBD1 agrees at 7 bases. Germline-derived CDR1 and CDR2 are DFQATT and SNEGSKA (reference sequence). The CDR3 runs to 14 residues. V was pared by 1 base and J by 5 bases, with 7 bases of the junction left unmatched. DNA of the CDR3: TGCAGTGCTAGAGTGCAGGGGGTTGGGGAGACCCAGTACTTC. The encoded protein is CSARVQGVGETQYF.

This chain links TRBV20-1 with TRBJ1-2; D remains unclear. V gave up 3 bases and J gave up 8 bases, with 13 bases separating them. The length of the CDR3 is 12 residues. Germline lookup yields CDR1 DFQATT and CDR2 SNEGSKA (reference sequence). CDR3 coding DNA: TGCAGTGCTAGCCTGGGAACGAGAGGCTACACCTTC. Protein: CSASLGTRGYTF.

This clonotype was seen only a few times. The rearrangement links TRBV12-3 or TRBV12-4 to TRBJ1-2; possibly TRBD1 for D (5 bases). The CDR3 sequence is 12 residues long. Trimming left V 8 bases short and J 8 bases short, with 15 bases between. The CDR3 is CASSIGGIGYTF. CDR3 DNA: TGTGCCAGCTCAATCGGGGGGATCGGCTACACCTTC.

This clonotype was counted a few times. This chain uses TRBV12-3 or TRBV12-4 with TRBJ2-7; D not certain. This CDR3 region has 10 residues. V was trimmed by 8 bases and J by 7 bases, leaving 9 bases between them. The DNA for the CDR3 is TGTGCCAGCTCCAACGATGAGCAGTACTTC. It encodes CASSNDEQYF.

This clonotype was counted a few times. V gene TRBV20-1 combines with J gene TRBJ2-3; 11 nucleotides align to TRBD1. This CDR3 contains 18 residues. CDR1 DFQATT and CDR2 SNEGSKA come from the germline V gene (reference sequence). J gave up 2 bases and V 3 bases, and 13 bases lay outside the gene matches. The CDR3 DNA reads as TGCAGTGCTAGCCCCTGGGACAGGGGGGAGGGGGCCACAGATACGCAGTATTTT. It encodes CSASPWDRGEGATDTQYF.